The rows below give T cell receptor beta chains drawn from one sample of a study of shared clonotypes between healthy human individuals. Clones were read by immunoSEQ multiplex PCR, and TCRdb kept only the in-frame ones, dropping some. Of about 580,000 clones in the sample, roughly 98% were seen once. Sequencing was done on a sample of naive CD8+ T cells sorted from blood. These receptors came from a man in his thirties or forties in good health. Both conserved end residues are part of each CDR3. A D gene is named only where the DNA matches it firmly. A row's size may be missing; if present it is once, few, many or a size class.

len,v_gene,d_gene,j_gene,abundance,CDR3nt,CDR3aa
13,TRBV11-2,TRBD1,TRBJ2-7,-,TGTGCCAGCAGCCCGGACAGGGGCGCAGAGCAGTACTTC,CASSPDRGAEQYF
18,TRBV11-2,-,TRBJ2-1,-,TGTGCCAGCAGCTCGCGTACGGCGAGGGGAGGCTCCTACAATGAGCAGTTCTTC,CASSSRTARGGSYNEQFF
16,TRBV5-4,-,TRBJ2-1,-,TGTGCCAGCAGCTCTTCAGGGAAGAGCCCCTACAATGAGCAGTTCTTC,CASSSSGKSPYNEQFF
14,TRBV27,-,TRBJ2-1,-,TGTGCCAGCAGTCCTGAGGCATCCTACAATGAGCAGTTCTTC,CASSPEASYNEQFF
15,TRBV28,-,TRBJ1-5,-,TGTGCCACGTGCCGAGGAACAGATAGCAATCAGCCCCAGCATTTT,CATCRGTDSNQPQHF
15,TRBV4-1,-,TRBJ2-5,-,TGCGCCAGCAGCCAGGGGACTGCTGATTTGGAGACCCAGTACTTC,CASSQGTADLETQYF
13,TRBV18,-,TRBJ2-7,-,TGTGCCAGCTCACCAGGGGTCCTATACGAGCAGTACTTC,CASSPGVLYEQYF
15,TRBV6-1,-,TRBJ1-5,-,TGTGCCAGCAGTGATCAGGATCCACTTCCGTCCTGGTGGGATTTT,CASSDQDPLPSWWDF
12,TRBV29-1,-,TRBJ2-5,-,TGCAGCGTTGGAAGGGTAGGGGAGACCCAGTACTTC,CSVGRVGETQYF
16,TRBV11-1,-,TRBJ2-2,-,TGTGCCAGCAGAGTGACAAGCGGGCCTAACACCGGGGAGCTGTTTTTT,CASRVTSGPNTGELFF
14,TRBV28,-,TRBJ2-3,-,TGTGCCAGCTCTTCCGGAGAGGGCCCAGATACGCAGTATTTT,CASSSGEGPDTQYF
15,TRBV25-1,-,TRBJ1-4,-,TGTGCCAGCAGTCTAAGGCAAGGTATTAATGAAAAACTGTTTTTT,CASSLRQGINEKLFF
13,TRBV7-2,-,TRBJ2-1,-,TGTGCCAGCAGCTTAGAGGTTTACAATGAGCAGTTCTTC,CASSLEVYNEQFF
11,TRBV13,-,TRBJ1-2,once,TGTGCCAGCAGCTCAGGGTTGGGCTACACCTTC,CASSSGLGYTF
17,TRBV27,TRBD1,TRBJ2-4,-,TGTGCCAGCACCTTCACAGGGGGTCCCTTGGCCAAAAACATTCAGTACTTC,CASTFTGGPLAKNIQYF
14,TRBV27,TRBD1,TRBJ2-5,-,TGTGCCAGCAGGACCGGGACAGGGCAAGAGACCCAGTACTTC,CASRTGTGQETQYF
16,TRBV13,TRBD2,TRBJ2-1,-,TGTGCCAGCAGCCCCCGACTAGCGGGAGACCGTTATGAGCAGTTCTTC,CASSPRLAGDRYEQFF
15,TRBV7-2,TRBD1,TRBJ1-5,-,TGTGCCAGCAGCTTCGGGACAGCGACAGGGCAGCCCCAGCATTTT,CASSFGTATGQPQHF
18,TRBV7-9,TRBD2,TRBJ2-4,once,TGTGCCAGCAGTCTATCGGGACTAGCGGGAGGAACCAAAAACATTCAGTACTTC,CASSLSGLAGGTKNIQYF
12,TRBV9,-,TRBJ2-3,-,TGTGCCAGCAGCGTTTTAGGGGATACGCAGTATTTT,CASSVLGDTQYF
15,TRBV7-9,TRBD2,TRBJ2-1,-,TGTGCCAGCAGCGCTTTAGCGGGAGGGAACAATGAGCAGTTCTTC,CASSALAGGNNEQFF
16,TRBV7-2,TRBD2,TRBJ2-7,-,TGTGCCAGCAGCAGAAATAGCGGGAGTTCCTCCTACGAGCAGTACTTC,CASSRNSGSSSYEQYF
18,TRBV12-2,-,TRBJ2-1,-,TGTGCAAGTCGCTCGGACCGACGAAGGTTTCATGAGTACAATGAGCAGTTCTTC,CASRSDRRRFHEYNEQFF
14,TRBV27,TRBD1,TRBJ2-7,-,TGTGCCAGCAGTAGACAGGGGTTGGTCCACGAGCAGTACTTC,CASSRQGLVHEQYF
12,TRBV7-9,-,TRBJ2-1,-,TGTGCCAGCAGCTCCACTTACAATGAGCAGTTCTTC,CASSSTYNEQFF